The 30 T cell receptor beta chains reported below all come from one sample, sequenced in a study of T cell changes during pregnancy in multiple sclerosis. Repertoires were generated with immunoSEQ multiplex PCR, while TCRdb's copy carries only in-frame clones and drops some. The table shows just over 55,000 clones, with under 95% occurring only once. The sequenced sample was peripheral blood, obtained after pregnancy. All receptors derive from a female donor in good health, enrolled as a control in a pregnancy study.

This clone appeared a single time. The gene calls are TRBV5-6 and TRBJ2-1, with TRBD1 matching 11 bases. The CDR3 covers 16 residues. The V gene's germline CDR1 is SGHDT and CDR2 YYEEEE. V lost 4 bases and J lost 7; bases outside the gene matches: 10. The CDR3 here is CASSRRWTGGINEQFF. The DNA for the CDR3 is TGTGCCAGCAGCCGCCGTTGGACAGGGGGCATAAATGAGCAGTTCTTC. Using reference TRBV5-6 and TRBJ2-1 for the parts outside the CDR3, the full variable domain is DAGVTQSPTHLIKTRGQQVTLRCSPKSGHDTVSWYQQALGQGPQFIFQYYEEEERQRGNFPDRFSGHQFPNYSSELNVNALLLGDSALYLCASSRRWTGGINEQFFGPGTRLTVL.

The chain recombines TRBV6-5 with TRBJ1-1; 8 bases map to TRBD1. The J segment lost 10 bases and the V segment lost 9 bases, leaving 10 bases of the junction unmatched. Per the germline V gene, CDR1 is MNHEY and CDR2 is SVGAGI. CDR3 length equals 12 residues. CDR3 DNA: TGTGCCAGTAGAGGACAGGGAGTGGTAGCTTTCTTT. It yields the protein CASRGQGVVAFF.

The chain has TRBV10-3 and TRBJ1-1, with 7 bases aligning to TRBD1. Trimming removed 3 bases from V and 6 bases from J; junction bases left unmatched: 7. CDR3 length: 14 amino acids. Germline V gives CDR1 ENHRY, CDR2 SYGVKD. CDR3 in DNA: TGTGCCATCAGTGACAGGGGGAAGGGCGCTGAAGCTTTCTTT. Translated: CAISDRGKGAEAFF.

The rearrangement joins TRBV7-3 to TRBJ2-3, with 7 nucleotides matching TRBD2. The V gene end was trimmed by 5 bases and the J gene end by 1 base; junction bases not matched to a gene: 6. Per the germline V gene, CDR1 is SGHTA and CDR2 is FQGTGA. This CDR3 is built from 15 residues. The DNA of the CDR3 is TGTGCCAGCAGCCCAACTAGCGCGGGCACAGATACGCAGTATTTT. Its protein is CASSPTSAGTDTQYF. Supplemented by reference TRBV7-3 and TRBJ2-3, the full variable domain reads GAGVSQTPSNKVTEKGKYVELRCDPISGHTALYWYRQSLGQGPEFLIYFQGTGAADDSGLPNDRFFAVRPEGSVSTLKIQRTERGDSAVYLCASSPTSAGTDTQYFGPGTRLTVL.

The chain joins TRBV15 to TRBJ1-4; D is perhaps TRBD1 (5 bases). V was trimmed by 1 base and J by 8 bases, leaving 8 bases between them. CDR3 length equals 13 residues. Germline CDR1 is LNHNV and CDR2 is YYDKDF (reference sequence). CDR3 sequence: CATSRVREEKLFF. The CDR3 bases are TGTGCCACCAGCAGAGTCAGGGAAGAAAAACTGTTTTTT.

The chain recombines TRBV6-6 with TRBJ1-1, with D possibly matching TRBD1 (5 bases). The CDR3 length is 14 residues. The V end was cut by 7 bases, the J end by 0 bases, with 12 bases between. Germline V gene data show CDR1 as MNHNY and CDR2 as SVGAGI (reference sequence). The CDR3 sequence is CASTSGWVNTEAFF. CDR3 DNA sequence: TGTGCCAGCACGTCAGGGTGGGTGAACACTGAAGCTTTCTTT.

The J gene is TRBJ1-1, the V gene TRBV19; 7 bases are shared with TRBD1. The CDR3 has 16 residues. V gave up 9 bases and J gave up 0 bases; unmatched junction bases: 13. Germline V gives CDR1 LNHDA, CDR2 SQIVND (reference sequence). Here the CDR3 DNA reads TGTGCCAGCCCCAAAGGGACAGACAACATGAACACTGAAGCTTTCTTT. Amino acids: CASPKGTDNMNTEAFF.

This rearrangement joins TRBV6-5 to TRBJ1-4, with a tentative D call TRBD1 (6 bases). The CDR3 consists of 15 residues. V lost 4 bases and J 5 bases, leaving 14 bases between the germline ends. The germline gives CDR1 MNHEY, CDR2 SVGAGI. CDR3 loop: CASSSGRGTNEKLFF. DNA for the CDR3: TGTGCCAGCAGTTCCGGCAGGGGAACGAATGAAAAACTGTTTTTT.

The genes are TRBV4-3 and TRBJ2-1; D unclear. Trimming removed 0 bases from V and 7 bases from J, with 10 bases in between. Germline V gene lookup returns CDR1 LGHNA and CDR2 YSLEER. The CDR3 extends over 14 amino acids. This CDR3 is CASSQEIVGNEQFF. The CDR3 DNA is TGCGCCAGCAGCCAAGAAATAGTCGGTAATGAGCAGTTCTTC.

V and J are TRBV18 and TRBJ1-3, with D perhaps TRBD1 (5 bases). The CDR3 loop spans 17 amino acids. V gave up 6 bases and J gave up 0 bases, with 18 bases separating them. The germline gives CDR1 KGHSH, CDR2 LQKENI. Here the CDR3 reads CASSLRGTASSGNTIYF. The CDR3 DNA reads as TGTGCCAGCTCGCTTCGGGGGACTGCGAGCTCTGGAAACACCATATATTTT. The variable domain in full, with the rest retrieved from reference TRBV18 and TRBJ1-3, is NAGVMQNPRHLVRRRGQEARLRCSPMKGHSHVYWYRQLPEEGLKFMVYLQKENIIDESGMPKERFSAEFPKEGPSILRIQQVVRGDSAAYFCASSLRGTASSGNTIYFGEGSWLTVV.

The chain employs TRBV29-1 and TRBJ1-2; TRBD1 agrees at 9 bases. The CDR3 is made up of 11 amino acids. Trimming removed 5 bases from V and 10 bases from J; junction bases left unmatched: 5. CDR1 and CDR2 (germline): SQVTM, ANQGSEA. The CDR3 nucleotides are TGCAGCGTTTCCGGGACAGGGATCTACACCTTC. Translating it yields CSVSGTGIYTF.

The V gene is TRBV6-5, the J gene TRBJ1-2; 9 bases match TRBD1. CDR3 length: 14 amino acids. Germline trimming cut 5 bases from V and 4 bases from J; bases unmatched to any gene: 5. Germline V gives CDR1 MNHEY, CDR2 SVGAGI. CDR3 nucleotide sequence: TGTGCCAGCAGTCAACAGGGGGCTGGCTATGGCTACACCTTC. It codes for CASSQQGAGYGYTF.

The chain has TRBV5-4 and TRBJ1-6; TRBD1 is a possible D gene (5 bases). This CDR3 is 13 amino acids long. Germline assignment: CDR1 SGHNT and CDR2 YYREEE (reference sequence). V lost 0 bases and J lost 7, with 5 bases in between. As DNA, the CDR3 is TGTGCCAGCAGCTTGGACAGGAATTCACCCCTCCACTTT. It translates to CASSLDRNSPLHF. Full variable domain (missing parts from reference TRBV5-4 and TRBJ1-6): ETGVTQSPTHLIKTRGQQVTLRCSSQSGHNTVSWYQQALGQGPQFIFQYYREEENGRGNFPPRFSGLQFPNYSSELNVNALELDDSALYLCASSLDRNSPLHFGNGTRLTVT.

In this sample, this clone turned up once. The chain carries TRBV27 and TRBJ2-3; tentatively, D is TRBD2 (6 bases). V was pared by 3 bases and J by 4 bases, with 14 bases between. Looked up from germline, CDR1 is MNHEY and CDR2 is SMNVEV (reference sequence). The CDR3 sequence is 15 residues long. The CDR3 DNA reads TGTGCCAGCAGTTTGGGACTCCTAGGCGCAGATACGCAGTATTTT. Translated, it gives CASSLGLLGADTQYF.

The chain carries TRBV11-2 and TRBJ2-2; TRBD2 is a possible D gene (6 bases). Trimming took off 2 bases at V and 4 bases at J, with 11 bases between the two ends. Germline V gene lookup returns CDR1 SGHAT and CDR2 FQNNGV. This CDR3 spans 15 amino acids. In nucleotides, the CDR3 is TGTGCCAGCAGCTTACACCGGGGAGGCACCGGGGAGCTGTTTTTT. Protein: CASSLHRGGTGELFF. Full variable domain (rest looked up from reference TRBV11-2 and TRBJ2-2): EAGVAQSPRYKIIEKRQSVAFWCNPISGHATLYWYQQILGQGPKLLIQFQNNGVVDDSQLPKDRFSAERLKGVDSTLKIQPAKLEDSAVYLCASSLHRGGTGELFFGEGSRLTVL.

The genes are TRBV2 and TRBJ1-4; the D is unclear. The CDR3 is made up of 15 amino acids. Trimming cost V 7 bases and J 1 base, with 13 bases left between them. The germline V gene has CDR1 SNHLY and CDR2 FYNNEI. CDR3 in amino acids: CASNEDGVTNEKLFF. CDR3 nucleotide sequence: TGTGCCAGCAACGAGGATGGAGTAACTAATGAAAAACTGTTTTTT.

The chain is built from TRBV9 and TRBJ2-3, with a weak D call TRBD2 (7 bases). The V end lost 3 bases, the J end lost 3 bases, and 17 bases lay between the germline ends. The germline V gene encodes CDR1 SGDLS and CDR2 YYNGEE. The CDR3 extends over 16 amino acids. The CDR3 DNA is TGTGCCAGCAGCGAGGGGGGCGGGGGCCCGACAGATACGCAGTATTTT. Residues: CASSEGGGGPTDTQYF.

The rearrangement joins TRBV19 to TRBJ2-3; tentatively, D is TRBD2 (6 bases). The CDR3 extends over 16 amino acids. Trimming took 4 bases from V and 0 from J, leaving 14 bases between them. The germline gives CDR1 LNHDA, CDR2 SQIVND (reference sequence). The CDR3, as DNA: TGTGCCAGTAGTAGGAGGGCAGTTTCTAGCACAGATACGCAGTATTTT. Translating gives CASSRRAVSSTDTQYF. The full variable domain, rest sourced from reference TRBV19 and TRBJ2-3, is DGGITQSPKYLFRKEGQNVTLSCEQNLNHDAMYWYRQDPGQGLRLIYYSQIVNDFQKGDIAEGYSVSREKKESFPLTVTSAQKNPTAFYLCASSRRAVSSTDTQYFGPGTRLTVL.

The rearrangement uses TRBV27 and TRBJ1-2, with 10 bases identical to TRBD1. The CDR3 totals 14 residues. V gave up 3 bases and J gave up 7 bases; unmatched junction bases: 5. CDR1 is MNHEY and CDR2 is SMNVEV in the germline V gene (reference sequence). The CDR3 sequence is CASSFLGQGGGYTF. The CDR3 DNA reads TGTGCCAGCAGTTTCCTTGGACAGGGGGGTGGCTACACCTTC.

The rearrangement links TRBV15 to TRBJ2-1; D possibly corresponds to TRBD1 (5 bases). The germline CDR1 and CDR2 sequences are LNHNV and YYDKDF (reference sequence). This CDR3 spans 16 amino acids. V was clipped by 1 base and J by 6 bases, with 16 bases between them. The CDR3 DNA sequence: TGTGCCACCAGCAGAGTCGTCCAGGGTCCGCCCAATGAGCAGTTCTTC. Its protein product is CATSRVVQGPPNEQFF.

This clone was counted a single time. The chain combines TRBV7-3 with TRBJ2-5; D is perhaps TRBD1 (6 bases). Germline CDR1 reads SGHTA; CDR2 reads FQGTGA. The CDR3 loop spans 15 amino acids. V was trimmed by 5 bases and J by 7 bases, leaving 20 bases between them. The DNA of the CDR3 is TGTGCCAGCAGCCCCTTGGGGGCCCGCGACTCGACCCAGTACTTC. Translated, it gives CASSPLGARDSTQYF.

The chain combines TRBV10-3 with TRBJ2-3, with 8 nucleotides matching TRBD2. Losses at the gene ends were 3 bases for V and 0 bases for J; bases not matched to a gene: 5. CDR3 size: 16 residues. Germline CDR1 and CDR2: ENHRY and SYGVKD. CDR3 in amino acids: CAISESLAGSTDTQYF. CDR3 nucleotide sequence: TGTGCCATCAGTGAAAGTCTAGCGGGTAGCACAGATACGCAGTATTTT.

The chain is built from TRBV7-9 and TRBJ1-6; possible D gene TRBD1, 5 bases. The CDR3 runs 14 residues. Germline loops: CDR1 SEHNR, CDR2 FQNEAQ (reference sequence). The germline V and J ends were trimmed by 1 base and 6 bases, with 7 bases remaining between them. The CDR3 sequence: CASSLGQINSPLHF. In nucleotides, the CDR3 is TGTGCCAGCAGCTTAGGACAGATTAATTCACCCCTCCACTTT.

The chain carries TRBV5-4 and TRBJ2-3; 9 nucleotides match TRBD2. J gave up 5 bases and V 0 bases, and 4 bases lay outside the gene matches. The germline V gene has CDR1 SGHNT and CDR2 YYREEE (reference sequence). The length of the CDR3 is 15 residues. CDR3 sequence: CASSLVGGGEDTQYF. CDR3 nucleotide sequence: TGTGCCAGCAGCTTGGTCGGCGGGGGGGAAGATACGCAGTATTTT. The full variable domain, its missing parts supplied by reference TRBV5-4 and TRBJ2-3, is ETGVTQSPTHLIKTRGQQVTLRCSSQSGHNTVSWYQQALGQGPQFIFQYYREEENGRGNFPPRFSGLQFPNYSSELNVNALELDDSALYLCASSLVGGGEDTQYFGPGTRLTVL.

This clone was counted a single time. The chain carries TRBV5-1 and TRBJ1-2; the D gene is possibly TRBD1 (6 bases). The CDR3 has 16 residues. Germline CDR1 SGHRS, CDR2 YFSETQ. Trimming left V 4 bases short and J 4 bases short, with 20 bases between. CDR3: CASSPAVGASFYGYTF. The CDR3, as DNA: TGCGCCAGCAGCCCCGCGGTGGGGGCCTCCTTCTATGGCTACACCTTC.

The chain joins TRBV11-2 to TRBJ1-1; TRBD1 is a possible D gene (6 bases). The germline V gene encodes CDR1 SGHAT and CDR2 FQNNGV. The CDR3 consists of 14 residues. Trimming took off 2 bases at V and 1 base at J, with 8 bases between the two ends. Here the CDR3 reads CASSLLGGNTEAFF. The CDR3 DNA reads TGTGCCAGCAGCTTATTAGGGGGGAACACTGAAGCTTTCTTT.

The chain carries TRBV18 and TRBJ1-1; tentative D call: TRBD1 (5 bases). The V gene's germline CDR1 is KGHSH and CDR2 LQKENI. The CDR3 covers 13 residues. V was clipped by 3 bases and J by 4 bases, with 9 bases between them. CDR3 protein: CASSPAGRTEAFF. CDR3 sequence (DNA): TGTGCCAGCTCACCGGCAGGGCGCACTGAAGCTTTCTTT. Full variable domain (outside the CDR3, taken from reference TRBV18 and TRBJ1-1): NAGVMQNPRHLVRRRGQEARLRCSPMKGHSHVYWYRQLPEEGLKFMVYLQKENIIDESGMPKERFSAEFPKEGPSILRIQQVVRGDSAAYFCASSPAGRTEAFFGQGTRLTVV.

This clone is a singleton in its sample. This chain joins TRBV29-1 and TRBJ2-5, with 7 positions matching TRBD2. V gave up 4 bases and J gave up 0 bases; unmatched junction bases: 2. CDR3 size: 13 residues. CDR1 and CDR2 (germline): SQVTM, ANQGSEA. CDR3: CSVGGGYQETQYF. CDR3 sequence (DNA): TGCAGCGTTGGGGGGGGGTACCAAGAGACCCAGTACTTC.

The chain couples TRBV5-1 to TRBJ2-7; 7 nucleotides match TRBD2. After removal of 4 bases from V and 5 bases from J, the junction contained 15 bases not matched to a gene. Germline V gene lookup returns CDR1 SGHRS and CDR2 YFSETQ. The CDR3 covers 16 residues. The CDR3 DNA reads as TGCGCCAGCAGCGCAGCGAGCGGGGTAGGTTCCCACGAGCAGTACTTC. Protein sequence: CASSAASGVGSHEQYF. Looking up the rest from reference TRBV5-1 and TRBJ2-7 gives the full variable domain: KAGVTQTPRYLIKTRGQQVTLSCSPISGHRSVSWYQQTPGQGLQFLFEYFSETQRNKGNFPGRFSGRQFSNSRSEMNVSTLELGDSALYLCASSAASGVGSHEQYFGPGTRLTVT.

The rearrangement uses TRBV15 and TRBJ2-2; D is possibly TRBD1 (6 bases). V was trimmed by 3 bases and J by 1 base, leaving 6 bases between them. Germline V lookup: CDR1 LNHNV, CDR2 YYDKDF (reference sequence). This CDR3 is 14 amino acids long. The CDR3 bases are TGTGCCACCAGCAGGACAGGGAACACCGGGGAGCTGTTTTTT. Translated, it gives CATSRTGNTGELFF.